The 19 T cell receptor beta chains presented below share a single source sample, sequenced in a study of blood T cell repertoires in COVID-19. TCRdb keeps only in-frame clones here, not all; method: immunoSEQ multiplex PCR. The data show a few hundred thousand clones, with around 88% seen just once and under 8% held by the top ten. The sequenced sample consisted of peripheral blood. The receptors originated from a woman aged 30 to 39 with COVID-19, enrolled during active disease.

The rearrangement uses TRBV4-2 and TRBJ2-4; TRBD1 might be the D (6 bases). Germline-derived CDR1 and CDR2 are LGHNA and YNFKEQ. V shed 0 bases and J shed 8 bases, with 17 bases lying between them. The CDR3 has 16 amino acids. CDR3 sequence: CASSQDEGRSGDIQYF. The CDR3, as DNA: TGTGCCAGCAGCCAAGATGAAGGTCGATCAGGGGACATTCAGTACTTC.

With respect to this clone: Other DNA sequences in this sample translate to the same CDR3. The CDR3 DNA follows: TGTGCCAGCAGTAGACAGGGGCCTGAAGCTTTCTTT. Translated: CASSRQGPEAFF. The chain uses TRBV5-6 and TRBJ1-1; 8 bases map to TRBD1. With V trimmed by 5 bases and J by 6 bases, 3 bases remained unmatched. The germline CDR1 and CDR2 sequences are SGHDT and YYEEEE. The CDR3 is made up of 12 amino acids. Supplemented by reference TRBV5-6 and TRBJ1-1, the full variable domain reads DAGVTQSPTHLIKTRGQQVTLRCSPKSGHDTVSWYQQALGQGPQFIFQYYEEEERQRGNFPDRFSGHQFPNYSSELNVNALLLGDSALYLCASSRQGPEAFFGQGTRLTVV.

The V call is TRBV3-1 (or the pseudogene TRBV3-2), the J call TRBJ2-5; 10 nucleotides line up with TRBD2. Germline V CDR1 and CDR2: LGHDT, YNNKEL (reference sequence). Trimming at V came to 0 bases and at J to 1 base, leaving 14 bases not matched to a gene. The length of the CDR3 is 20 residues. CDR3 in DNA: TGTGCCAGCAGCCAAGAGGTGTTAGGACGGACTAGCGGTTTCCAAGAGACCCAGTACTTC. Translated: CASSQEVLGRTSGFQETQYF.

This rearrangement joins TRBV18 to TRBJ1-1; D gene ambiguous. V lost 0 bases and J lost 6, with 8 bases in between. The CDR3 length is 13 residues. The V gene's germline CDR1 is KGHSH and CDR2 LQKENI. The CDR3 nucleotides read TGTGCCAGCTCACCACCGATAGTCGCTGAAGCTTTCTTT. It yields the protein CASSPPIVAEAFF.

The chain has TRBV4-1 and TRBJ2-1; TRBD1 might be the D (5 bases). Germline CDR1 and CDR2: MGHRA and YSYEKL. V dropped 6 bases and J dropped 0 bases, with 12 bases sitting between them. The CDR3 runs to 15 residues. The CDR3 DNA follows: TGCGCCAGCAGGATAGACAGTCTCTCCTACAATGAGCAGTTCTTC. This gives the protein CASRIDSLSYNEQFF.

This clone occurred a few times. The rearrangement uses TRBV2 and TRBJ2-7; 8 positions agree with TRBD1. This CDR3 spans 14 amino acids. Losses at the gene ends were 10 bases for V and 5 bases for J; bases not matched to a gene: 13. CDR1 SNHLY and CDR2 FYNNEI come from the germline V gene. CDR3 sequence (DNA): TGTGCCACCACAGAGGGGACAGGTAGAAACGAGCAGTACGTC. The encoded protein is CATTEGTGRNEQYV.

The chain is built from TRBV5-6 and TRBJ1-4; 7 positions agree with TRBD1. This CDR3 has 14 amino acids. Germline trimming cut 3 bases from V and 7 bases from J; bases unmatched to any gene: 6. From germline, CDR1 is SGHDT and CDR2 YYEEEE. Here the CDR3 reads CASSYQDRSEKLFF. Here the CDR3 DNA reads TGTGCCAGCAGCTATCAGGACAGGAGTGAAAAACTGTTTTTT. The variable domain in full, completed from reference TRBV5-6 and TRBJ1-4, reads DAGVTQSPTHLIKTRGQQVTLRCSPKSGHDTVSWYQQALGQGPQFIFQYYEEEERQRGNFPDRFSGHQFPNYSSELNVNALLLGDSALYLCASSYQDRSEKLFFGSGTQLSVL.

This clone was seen only a few times. J is TRBJ1-1 and V is TRBV18; possible D gene TRBD1, 6 bases. Germline V gene sequence: CDR1 KGHSH, CDR2 LQKENI. V dropped 3 bases and J dropped 1 base, with 12 bases sitting between them. The CDR3 runs to 15 residues. CDR3 in amino acids: CASSPASTGNTEAFF. DNA for the CDR3: TGTGCCAGCTCACCCGCTTCGACAGGGAACACTGAAGCTTTCTTT. Full variable domain (missing parts from reference TRBV18 and TRBJ1-1): NAGVMQNPRHLVRRRGQEARLRCSPMKGHSHVYWYRQLPEEGLKFMVYLQKENIIDESGMPKERFSAEFPKEGPSILRIQQVVRGDSAAYFCASSPASTGNTEAFFGQGTRLTVV.

The rearrangement links TRBV4-1 to TRBJ1-5; 7 nucleotides agree with TRBD1. From germline, CDR1 is MGHRA and CDR2 YSYEKL. The CDR3 length is 15 residues. V lost 0 bases to trimming and J lost 4 bases; unmatched junction nucleotides: 3. The CDR3 region has the DNA TGCGCCAGCAGCCAAGATAACAGGGGTAATCAGCCCCAGCATTTT. Translating it yields CASSQDNRGNQPQHF.

The chain combines TRBV6-2 or TRBV6-3 with TRBJ1-5, with a weak D call TRBD1 (6 bases). Trimming removed 4 bases at V and 3 bases at J, with 16 bases between. CDR3 length equals 16 residues. Germline CDR1 and CDR2: MNHEY and SVGEGT. Here the CDR3 DNA reads TGTGCCAGCAGTTCTCGTACAGGGCCCTACAATCAGCCCCAGCATTTT. It specifies CASSSRTGPYNQPQHF.

This chain uses TRBV7-6 with TRBJ1-2, with a possible D match to TRBD1 (5 bases). Germline-derived CDR1 and CDR2 are SGHVS and FNYEAQ. The CDR3 covers 15 residues. Trimming left V 5 bases short and J 4 bases short, with 17 bases between. Written as DNA, the CDR3 is TGTGCCAGCAGCCTCTTTACCGACAGACTCTATGGCTACACCTTC. Translated: CASSLFTDRLYGYTF.

V and J are TRBV24-1 and TRBJ1-5, with D tentatively TRBD1 (6 bases). CDR1 and CDR2 from the germline V gene are KGHDR and SFDVKD. V lost 9 bases and J 5 bases, leaving 13 bases between the germline ends. The CDR3 has 13 residues. DNA for the CDR3: TGTGCCACCCAAGCAGGGGCACATCAGCCCCAGCATTTT. This codes for CATQAGAHQPQHF.

J is TRBJ1-2 and V is TRBV7-9; TRBD1 agrees at 9 bases. CDR1 is SEHNR, CDR2 FQNEAQ, per germline (reference sequence). This CDR3 is built from 14 residues. The V segment lost 1 base and the J segment 8 bases; nucleotides outside the gene matches: 5. The CDR3 nucleotides are TGTGCCAGCAGCTTAGTGGGGACAGGGAACGGCTACACCTTC. This gives the protein CASSLVGTGNGYTF. The full variable domain, completed using reference TRBV7-9 and TRBJ1-2, is DTGVSQNPRHKITKRGQNVTFRCDPISEHNRLYWYRQTLGQGPEFLTYFQNEAQLEKSRLLSDRFSAERPKGSFSTLEIQRTEQGDSAMYLCASSLVGTGNGYTFGSGTRLTVV.

The sample holds many counts of this clone. The chain employs TRBV4-3 and TRBJ2-5; 9 positions match TRBD1. The V and J ends lost 4 bases and 5 bases, in that order; junction bases with no gene match: 11. There are 16 residues in the CDR3. The germline V gene encodes CDR1 LGHNA and CDR2 YSLEER. CDR3: CASSPSPQGAGETQYF. As DNA, the CDR3 is TGCGCCAGCAGCCCTTCGCCACAGGGGGCCGGGGAGACCCAGTACTTC.

The V and J genes are TRBV28 and TRBJ1-1; D is undetermined. Looked up from germline, CDR1 is MDHEN and CDR2 is SYDVKM. The V end lost 8 bases, the J end lost 4 bases, and 20 bases lay between the germline ends. The CDR3 covers 15 residues. The CDR3 loop is CASGLGGGGRTEAFF. CDR3 in DNA: TGTGCCAGCGGCCTGGGAGGTGGAGGTCGCACTGAAGCTTTCTTT. The variable domain in full, with the rest retrieved from reference TRBV28 and TRBJ1-1, is DVKVTQSSRYLVKRTGEKVFLECVQDMDHENMFWYRQDPGLGLRLIYFSYDVKMKEKGDIPEGYSVSREKKERFSLILESASTNQTSMYLCASGLGGGGRTEAFFGQGTRLTVV.

The chain employs TRBV9 and TRBJ2-1; no clear D gene. CDR3 length: 9 amino acids. CDR1 is SGDLS and CDR2 is YYNGEE in the germline V gene. V lost 2 bases and J lost 15, with 6 bases in between. The CDR3 bases are TGTGCCAGCAGCGTTCCTCTGTTCTTC. It encodes CASSVPLFF.

The chain employs TRBV29-1 and TRBJ1-2, with D maybe TRBD1 (6 bases). With 6 bases removed from V and 4 bases from J, the gap between germline ends came to 15 bases. The CDR3 loop spans 13 amino acids. Germline-derived CDR1 and CDR2 are SQVTM and ANQGSEA. This CDR3 reads CSVRSQDSYGYTF. In DNA, the CDR3 is TGCAGCGTCCGCTCACAGGACAGCTATGGCTACACCTTC.

The chain uses TRBV5-6 and TRBJ1-5; the match to TRBD1 covers 9 bases. The V and J ends lost 0 bases and 4 bases, in that order; junction bases with no gene match: 14. The CDR3 has 19 amino acids. In germline, CDR1 is SGHDT, CDR2 YYEEEE. CDR3 amino acids: CASSLEGDREGMWNQPQHF. The CDR3 bases are TGTGCCAGCAGCTTGGAGGGGGACAGGGAGGGGATGTGGAATCAGCCCCAGCATTTT.

V gene TRBV7-8 combines with J gene TRBJ1-1; D not certain. The V gene lost 0 bases and the J gene lost 0 bases, with 8 bases spanning the gap. The length of the CDR3 is 15 residues. Per germline, CDR1 SGHVS and CDR2 FQNEAQ. DNA of the CDR3: TGTGCCAGCAGCTTAGCCGGGGAGGTGAACACTGAAGCTTTCTTT. Translating it yields CASSLAGEVNTEAFF.